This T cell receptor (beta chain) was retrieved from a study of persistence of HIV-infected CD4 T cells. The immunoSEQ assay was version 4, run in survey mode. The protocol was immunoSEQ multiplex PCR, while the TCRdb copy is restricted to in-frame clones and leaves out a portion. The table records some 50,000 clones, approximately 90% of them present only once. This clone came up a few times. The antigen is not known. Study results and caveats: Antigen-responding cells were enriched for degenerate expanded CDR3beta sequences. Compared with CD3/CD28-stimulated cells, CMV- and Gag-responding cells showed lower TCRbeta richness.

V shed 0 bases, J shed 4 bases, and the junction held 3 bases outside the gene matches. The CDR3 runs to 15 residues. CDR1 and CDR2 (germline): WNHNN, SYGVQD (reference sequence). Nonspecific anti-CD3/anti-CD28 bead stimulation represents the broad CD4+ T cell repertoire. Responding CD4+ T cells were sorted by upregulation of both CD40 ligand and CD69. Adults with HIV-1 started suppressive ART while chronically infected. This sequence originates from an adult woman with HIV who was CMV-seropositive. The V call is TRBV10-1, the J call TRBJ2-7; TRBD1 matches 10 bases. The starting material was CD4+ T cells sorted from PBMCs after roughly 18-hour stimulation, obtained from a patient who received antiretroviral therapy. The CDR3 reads CASSESGTGAYEQYF. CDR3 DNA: TGCGCCAGCAGTGAGTCGGGGACAGGGGCTTACGAGCAGTACTTC.